Sequencing of this T cell receptor beta chain was carried out in a study of T cell repertoires in cytomegalovirus infection (dated by TCRdb to the late 2010s). Turning to the overall study: Because public TCR beta signatures pointed to carriage of CMV infection together with the matching HLA type, the HLA type of each donor mattered for the analysis. General study outcomes and caveats: The ex vivo response was dominated by HLA-C-restricted CMV-specific TCR beta clonotypes, which also provided the single most frequent clonotype in two of eight donors. In both this cohort and an independent cohort of approximately 350 donors, the cumulative frequency of public TCR beta family members distinguished carriers of CMV infection plus the relevant HLA type.

The V and J ends are trimmed by 4 bases and 5 bases, leaving 8 bases between them. The CDR3 measures 12 amino acids from cysteine to phenylalanine. Of the read, only the CDR3 DNA is kept; its 36 bases are in frame from base 1. CDR1 LNHDA and CDR2 SQIVND were looked up in the germline V gene (reference sequence). Sequencer: Illumina HiSeq 1500. TCRdb reprocessed the public reads (quality trimming at Q25 with fastp, clone calling with MiXCR) and kept in-frame beta chains. Each entry merges the rows of one CDR3 protein and shows their most common DNA and genes. This sample is represented by roughly 500,000 distinct CDR3 sequences; roughly 10% of them were singletons. Together, the top ten hold about 9.4% of the sample. A remark on this clonotype: The antigen it binds to is not known. Nothing much larger sits one base from this clone, and base qualities are not available.

The sequence came from a human donor in good health (CMV status not recorded). Some clones in this sample may be carry-over from other donors' samples. Sequenced: PBMCs. The chain is assembled from TRBV19 and TRBJ1-1; a confident D gene designation cannot be given. The CDR3 region: CASSKTGTEAFF. DNA sequence: TGTGCCAGTAGTAAGACGGGGACTGAAGCTTTCTTT.